The clone carrying this TCR beta chain has ten or more counts. This entry comes from a study of CD8 T cells in ankylosing spondylitis. V shed 4 bases, J shed 6 bases, and the junction held 14 bases outside the gene matches. The CDR3 has 17 amino acids. TCRdb itself ran the 5' RACE reads through MiXCR, one entry per CDR3 protein. Of some 37,000 distinct CDR3 sequences in the sample, around 15% were seen once. This clonotype was sampled from a male donor with ankylosing spondylitis. Sequenced: synovial fluid, either unsorted or a sorted T cell fraction (not recorded which). The chain links TRBV12-3 or TRBV12-4 to TRBJ2-1; 8 nucleotides agree with TRBD2. CDR3 coding DNA: TGTGCCAGCAGTTCCACCCGGTTTAGCGGGGAAGCCAATGAGCAGTTCTTC. The encoded protein is CASSSTRFSGEANEQFF.